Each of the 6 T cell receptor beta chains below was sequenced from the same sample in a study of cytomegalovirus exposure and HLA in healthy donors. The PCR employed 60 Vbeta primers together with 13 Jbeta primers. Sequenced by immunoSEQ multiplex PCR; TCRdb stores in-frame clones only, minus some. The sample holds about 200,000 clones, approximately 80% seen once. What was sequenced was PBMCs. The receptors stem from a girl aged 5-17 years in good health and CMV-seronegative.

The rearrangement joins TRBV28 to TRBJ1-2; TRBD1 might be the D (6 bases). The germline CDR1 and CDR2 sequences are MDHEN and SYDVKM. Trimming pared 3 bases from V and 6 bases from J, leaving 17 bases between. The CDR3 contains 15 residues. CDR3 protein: CASSLGGGAGHGYTF. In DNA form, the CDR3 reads TGTGCCAGCAGTTTGGGGGGGGGCGCTGGGCATGGCTACACCTTC.

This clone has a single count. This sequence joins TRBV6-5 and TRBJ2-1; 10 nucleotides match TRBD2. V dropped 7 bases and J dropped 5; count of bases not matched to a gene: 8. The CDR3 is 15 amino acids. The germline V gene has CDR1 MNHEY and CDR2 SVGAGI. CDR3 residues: CASNPGTSEDNEQFF. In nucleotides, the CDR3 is TGTGCCAGCAATCCCGGGACTAGCGAGGACAATGAGCAGTTCTTC.

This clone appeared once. This CDR3 reads CASSLDRAYEQYF. CDR3 DNA sequence: TGTGCCAGCAGTTTAGACAGGGCCTACGAGCAGTACTTC. The rearrangement joins TRBV27 to TRBJ2-7; 7 positions agree with TRBD1. The CDR3 contains 13 residues. The J segment lost 2 bases and the V segment lost 2 bases, leaving 0 bases of the junction unmatched. CDR1 and CDR2 from the germline V gene are MNHEY and SMNVEV (reference sequence).

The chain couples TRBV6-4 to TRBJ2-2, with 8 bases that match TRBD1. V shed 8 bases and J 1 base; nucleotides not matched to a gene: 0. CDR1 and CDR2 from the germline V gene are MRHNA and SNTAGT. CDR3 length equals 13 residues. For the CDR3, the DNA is TGTGCCAGCGGACAGGGGAACACCGGGGAGCTGTTTTTT. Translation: CASGQGNTGELFF.

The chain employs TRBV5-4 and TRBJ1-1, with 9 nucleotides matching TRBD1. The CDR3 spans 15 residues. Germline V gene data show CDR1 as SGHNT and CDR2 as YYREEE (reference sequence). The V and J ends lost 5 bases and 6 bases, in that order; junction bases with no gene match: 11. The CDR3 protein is CASSFPGQGEAEAFF. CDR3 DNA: TGTGCCAGCAGTTTTCCGGGACAGGGAGAGGCTGAAGCTTTCTTT.

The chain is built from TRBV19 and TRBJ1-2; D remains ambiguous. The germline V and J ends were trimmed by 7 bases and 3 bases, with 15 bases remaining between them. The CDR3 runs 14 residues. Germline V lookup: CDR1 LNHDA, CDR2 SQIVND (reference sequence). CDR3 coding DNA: TGTGCCAGTACTCCGGGTAGTAGTCACTATGGCTACACCTTC. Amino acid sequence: CASTPGSSHYGYTF.